This T cell receptor (beta chain) appears in the sequencing data of a study of Graves' ophthalmopathy and Graves' hyperthyroidism. A note on this clonotype: Its target is not known.

Study-level findings and limits: A classifier, a 13-signature model, separated ophthalmopathy from stable hyperthyroidism with approximately 87% sensitivity and approximately 81% specificity. Prediction of ophthalmopathy progression reached around 70% sensitivity and around 76% specificity.

CDR3 regions of TCR beta were amplified from RNA transcripts. Second-round multiplex PCR came after first-round RT-PCR with HTBI primers. TCRdb itself ran the multiplex PCR reads through MiXCR, one entry per CDR3 protein. This table holds 450,000 or so distinct CDR3 sequences, approximately 15% found once. PBMCs had their origin in fresh peripheral blood (about 10 ml). In germline, CDR1 is MNHNS, CDR2 SASEGT. The J segment lost 7 bases and the V segment lost 6 bases, leaving 8 bases of the junction unmatched. The CDR3 loop spans 15 amino acids. The genes are TRBV6-1 and TRBJ1-6; TRBD1 matches 8 bases. The sample consisted of blood. The TCR comes from a woman under 40 with Graves' ophthalmopathy. The CDR3 is CASRASGGSNSPLHF. CDR3 DNA: TGTGCCAGCAGGGCTTCAGGGGGCTCGAATTCACCCCTCCACTTT.